The 7 T cell receptor beta chains below come from one sample, sequenced in a study of blood T cell repertoires in COVID-19. Profiling relied on immunoSEQ multiplex PCR, and the TCRdb table lists in-frame clones only, not all of them. The table lists 75,000 to 100,000 clones, about 86% of them singletons. Sequencing was done on a sample of peripheral blood. The receptors were gathered from a human donor in a cohort sampled during active COVID-19.

The V gene is TRBV27, the J gene TRBJ1-1, with a possible D match to TRBD1 (6 bases). The length of the CDR3 is 13 residues. The V and J ends lost 3 bases and 5 bases respectively, with 10 bases between them. Germline V gives CDR1 MNHEY, CDR2 SMNVEV (reference sequence). Written as DNA, the CDR3 is TGTGCCAGCAGTTTTACCCAGGGGACTGAAGCTTTCTTT. Translation gives CASSFTQGTEAFF.

The chain links TRBV5-6 to TRBJ1-5, with 8 positions matching TRBD1. This CDR3 is built from 15 residues. Trimming cost V 1 base and J 6 bases; bases outside gene matches: 6. The germline V gene has CDR1 SGHDT and CDR2 YYEEEE. CDR3 sequence reads: CASSLSAGGGQPQHF. In DNA form, the CDR3 reads TGTGCCAGCAGCTTGTCAGCAGGGGGCGGTCAGCCCCAGCATTTT.

This chain joins TRBV4-2 and TRBJ2-2, with 8 bases that match TRBD1. CDR1 LGHNA and CDR2 YNFKEQ come from the germline V gene. V lost 2 bases and J lost 0; bases outside the gene matches: 2. This CDR3 region has 16 residues. In DNA form, the CDR3 reads TGTGCCAGCAGCCAACCGACAGGGGCGAACACCGGGGAGCTGTTTTTT. This encodes CASSQPTGANTGELFF.

This sequence joins TRBV4-3 and TRBJ1-2; 11 bases fit TRBD1. This CDR3 is built from 16 residues. The junction had 4 bases not matched to a gene; V was cut back by 0 bases and J by 4 bases. The V gene's germline CDR1 is LGHNA and CDR2 YSLEER. CDR3 nucleotides: TGCGCCAGCAGCCAAGACGGGACAGGGGGTGGCTATGGCTACACCTTC. Translating gives CASSQDGTGGGYGYTF.

The rearrangement links TRBV25-1 to TRBJ2-5, with D possibly TRBD2 on 6 matching bases. Germline CDR1 and CDR2: MGHDK and SYGVNS. Trimming stripped 3 bases from V and 4 bases from J, with 15 bases between. This CDR3 region has 15 residues. This chain's CDR3 is CASSDGGGLVETQYF. CDR3 nucleotide sequence: TGTGCCAGCAGTGATGGCGGAGGGCTGGTAGAGACCCAGTACTTC.

There are a few counts of this clone. J is TRBJ2-7 and V is TRBV11-2, with 7 bases aligning to TRBD2. The CDR3 extends over 14 amino acids. Looked up from germline, CDR1 is SGHAT and CDR2 is FQNNGV. V shed 3 bases, J shed 3 bases, and the junction held 5 bases outside the gene matches. The CDR3: CASSFSGGIYEQYF. CDR3 DNA: TGTGCCAGCAGCTTCTCCGGGGGGATCTACGAGCAGTACTTC.

The chain recombines TRBV10-1 with TRBJ2-2; TRBD1 aligns across 10 bases. Per germline, CDR1 WNHNN and CDR2 SYGVQD (reference sequence). The CDR3 loop spans 16 amino acids. The J segment lost 0 bases and the V segment lost 5 bases, leaving 3 bases of the junction unmatched. CDR3 amino acids: CASSQGQGANTGELFF. The CDR3 DNA reads as TGCGCCAGCAGTCAAGGACAGGGGGCGAACACCGGGGAGCTGTTTTTT.